The 24 T cell receptor beta chains listed next were all sequenced from one sample in a study of T cell repertoires in cytomegalovirus infection. TCRdb passed the reads through MiXCR, listing each CDR3 protein once. Among hundreds of thousands of distinct CDR3 sequences listed, 25% to 40% were seen once. Sequencing was carried out using PBMCs. All receptors derive from a human donor in good health (CMV status not recorded). Some clones in this sample may be carry-over from other donors' samples.

J is TRBJ1-2 and V is TRBV20-1; D is unclear. The CDR3 loop spans 12 amino acids. Germline-derived CDR1 and CDR2 are DFQATT and SNEGSKA (reference sequence). Trimming shortened V by 3 bases and J by 6 bases, and 11 bases separated the two germline ends. The CDR3 sequence: CSASRGDDGYTF. The CDR3 DNA reads TGCAGTGCTAGTCGGGGAGACGATGGCTACACCTTC.

This rearrangement joins TRBV13 to TRBJ2-5; the D is unclear. The CDR3 loop spans 15 amino acids. V gave up 0 bases and J gave up 0 bases, with 8 bases separating them. Germline CDR1 PRHDT, CDR2 FYEKMQ (reference sequence). The CDR3 is CASSLGPSHQETQYF. The DNA of the CDR3 is TGTGCCAGCAGCTTAGGTCCCTCCCACCAAGAGACCCAGTACTTC.

The table lists this clonotype with a few counts. The chain uses TRBV7-9 and TRBJ2-7, with D uncertain. CDR1 is SEHNR, CDR2 FQNEAQ, per germline (reference sequence). This CDR3 is 14 amino acids long. Trimming removed 4 bases at V and 3 bases at J, with 13 bases between. The CDR3 loop reads CASSSELAIYEQYF. DNA of the CDR3: TGTGCCAGCAGCTCGGAGCTTGCGATCTACGAGCAGTACTTC.

This clonotype was seen many times. V is TRBV7-8 and J is TRBJ1-1; no clear D. Trimming took 3 bases from V and 5 from J, leaving 13 bases between them. Germline V gene data show CDR1 as SGHVS and CDR2 as FQNEAQ. The CDR3 runs 14 residues. In nucleotides, the CDR3 is TGTGCCAGCAGCTTCTTGGGTCTCGGGACTGAAGCTTTCTTT. As protein: CASSFLGLGTEAFF.

This clonotype occurred a few times. This chain's CDR3 is CASSRNFGTGNQPQHF. CDR3 DNA sequence: TGCGCCAGCAGCCGTAATTTCGGGACAGGGAATCAGCCCCAGCATTTT. This chain links TRBV4-1 with TRBJ1-5; 9 bases align to TRBD1. CDR3 size: 16 residues. The ends lost 4 bases at V and 4 bases at J; junction bases unmatched: 8. Germline V gives CDR1 MGHRA, CDR2 YSYEKL.

This clonotype was observed a few times. The chain uses TRBV6-1 and TRBJ2-1; D gene ambiguous. Germline-derived CDR1 and CDR2 are MNHNS and SASEGT. The length of the CDR3 is 14 residues. With 3 bases removed from V and 8 bases from J, the gap between germline ends came to 14 bases. The CDR3 is CASSDVRVRDEQFF. As DNA, the CDR3 is TGTGCCAGCAGTGACGTTCGGGTACGGGATGAGCAGTTCTTC.

The gene calls are TRBV7-6 and TRBJ1-1; perhaps TRBD1 as D (6 bases). The CDR3 runs to 15 residues. Trimming cost V 1 base and J 3 bases, with 12 bases left between them. Germline loops: CDR1 SGHVS, CDR2 FNYEAQ. DNA for the CDR3: TGTGCCAGCAGCTTAGGGGACACCTACTACACTGAAGCTTTCTTT. This gives the protein CASSLGDTYYTEAFF.

This clonotype was detected only a few times. The chain couples TRBV11-2 to TRBJ1-3, with no clear D. Germline V gene data show CDR1 as SGHAT and CDR2 as FQNNGV. This CDR3 spans 16 amino acids. V lost 2 bases to trimming and J lost 2 bases, with 13 bases between them. The CDR3 loop reads CASSLNLWGTGNTIYF. CDR3 DNA: TGTGCCAGCAGCTTAAATCTTTGGGGTACTGGAAACACCATATATTTT.

The chain recombines TRBV7-9 with TRBJ2-5, with 7 nucleotides matching TRBD2. The CDR3 spans 14 residues. V trimming: 5 bases; J trimming: 1 base; junction bases outside the gene matches: 4. Germline loops: CDR1 SEHNR, CDR2 FQNEAQ (reference sequence). CDR3 nucleotide sequence: TGTGCCAGCAGCGTATGGACTAGCCAAGAGACCCAGTACTTC. Translation: CASSVWTSQETQYF.

The chain's CDR3 is CASSPMYGGTEAFF. The CDR3 DNA reads TGTGCCAGCAGTCCGATGTATGGTGGAACTGAAGCTTTCTTT. The rearrangement joins TRBV12-3 or TRBV12-4 to TRBJ1-1; D not certain. This CDR3 contains 14 residues. Trimming took 5 bases from V and 5 from J, leaving 15 bases between them.

V is TRBV10-2 and J is TRBJ2-1; D call uncertain. This CDR3 is built from 13 residues. V was clipped by 0 bases and J by 9 bases, with 9 bases between them. From germline, CDR1 is WSHSY and CDR2 SAAADI. The CDR3 region is CASSESGGREQFF. The CDR3 coding sequence is TGCGCCAGCAGTGAGTCGGGTGGGCGTGAGCAGTTCTTC.

The V call is TRBV6-2 or TRBV6-3, the J call TRBJ2-7; 10 bases align to TRBD2. With V trimmed by 0 bases and J by 3 bases, 20 bases remained unmatched. The CDR3 is 21 residues long. Germline V gene lookup returns CDR1 MNHEY and CDR2 SVGEGT. CDR3 region: CASSYSRGPSWTSGVNYEQYF. CDR3 nucleotide sequence: TGTGCCAGCAGTTACTCCAGAGGCCCATCTTGGACTAGCGGAGTAAACTACGAGCAGTACTTC.

The chain is built from TRBV10-3 and TRBJ2-3; 10 bases map to TRBD2. CDR3 length: 13 residues. Germline V lookup: CDR1 ENHRY, CDR2 SYGVKD. J lost 5 bases, V lost 10 bases, and 6 bases had no gene match. The CDR3 protein is CATERGGLDTQYF. Here the CDR3 DNA reads TGTGCCACGGAGCGGGGGGGCTTAGATACGCAGTATTTT.

A word on this clonotype: Its ends do not fully match the called genes, so a read error is possible. The rearrangement uses TRBV19 and TRBJ2-1, with a possible D match to TRBD1 (5 bases). The length of the CDR3 is 15 residues. Germline V lookup: CDR1 LNHDA, CDR2 SQIVND (reference sequence). DNA for the CDR3: TGTGCCAGTAGTATAAGGCGACAGTCGTACAATGAGCAGTTATTC. Encoded protein: CASSIRRQSYNEQLF.

The genes are TRBV2 and TRBJ2-1; 7 bases fit TRBD2. This CDR3 has 14 amino acids. Trimming removed 7 bases from V and 7 bases from J; junction bases left unmatched: 10. Germline CDR1 and CDR2: SNHLY and FYNNEI. In DNA, the CDR3 is TGTGCCAGCAAGAAGGTAGCGGGCAATAATGAGCAGTTCTTC. Residues: CASKKVAGNNEQFF.

The chain carries TRBV6-6 and TRBJ2-5, with 7 bases matching TRBD1. Germline V gene lookup returns CDR1 MNHNY and CDR2 SVGAGI (reference sequence). V trimming: 6 bases; J trimming: 5 bases; junction bases outside the gene matches: 18. The CDR3 contains 17 residues. CDR3 residues: CASSFAAPGQLTETQYF. CDR3 bases: TGTGCCAGCAGCTTCGCCGCCCCGGGACAGTTAACGGAGACCCAGTACTTC.

Of note for this clonotype: The junction and the germline gene differ at one end; a read error may be behind it. The rearrangement uses TRBV5-1 and TRBJ2-1; weak D call: TRBD2 (6 bases). Looked up from germline, CDR1 is SGHRS and CDR2 is YFSETQ. This CDR3 has 15 residues. This CDR3 reads CAGSLDVGGGNEQFF. CDR3 DNA: TGCGCCGGCAGCTTGGATGTGGGAGGAGGGAATGAGCAGTTCTTC.

Regarding this clonotype: A read error may produce the germline difference seen at one junction end. The chain links TRBV9 to TRBJ1-5; D might be TRBD1 (5 bases). The CDR3 is 15 amino acids. Germline loops: CDR1 SGDLS, CDR2 YYNGEE. This CDR3 reads CASSAPQEGRQPQQF. The DNA of the CDR3 is TGTGCCAGCAGCGCTCCCCAGGAGGGGAGGCAGCCCCAGCAGTTT.

In its sample, this clonotype was seen once. In this CDR3 the conserved last residue, phenylalanine or tryptophan, is missing, so a read error is likely. The chain couples TRBV28 to TRBJ1-2, with D hard to call. Trimming stripped 8 bases from V and 1 base from J, with 14 bases between. This CDR3 is built from 14 residues. CDR1 MDHEN and CDR2 SYDVKM come from the germline V gene. This CDR3 reads CASEPRELNYGYTC. The CDR3 DNA is TGTGCCAGCGAACCCCGCGAGCTTAACTATGGCTACACCTGC.

The rearrangement uses TRBV27 and TRBJ1-4; TRBD1 matches 7 bases. The CDR3 covers 16 residues. In germline, CDR1 is MNHEY, CDR2 SMNVEV (reference sequence). V lost 2 bases, J lost 4 bases, and 7 bases stayed unmatched. CDR3 residues: CASSLSIGQVNEKLFF. As DNA, the CDR3 is TGTGCCAGCAGTTTAAGTATCGGACAGGTTAATGAAAAACTGTTTTTT.

On this clonotype: The junction shows a germline mismatch at one end, possibly a read error. The chain recombines TRBV18 with TRBJ2-3; 7 bases fit TRBD1. This CDR3 is 13 amino acids long. Germline CDR1 and CDR2: KGHSH and LQKENI. CDR3 nucleotide sequence: TGTACCAGCTTACGACAGGGTGGAGATACGCAGTATTTT. The encoded protein is CTSLRQGGDTQYF. The full variable domain, completed using reference TRBV18 and TRBJ2-3, is NAGVMQNPRHLVRRRGQEARLRCSPMKGHSHVYWYRQLPEEGLKFMVYLQKENIIDESGMPKERFSAEFPKEGPSILRIQQVVRGDSAAYFCTSLRQGGDTQYFGPGTRLTVL.

The table lists this clonotype with a few counts. V is TRBV7-9 and J is TRBJ1-2; a possible D gene is TRBD1 (6 bases). The CDR3 consists of 14 residues. V was trimmed by 6 bases and J by 6 bases, leaving 17 bases between them. Germline CDR1 and CDR2: SEHNR and FQNEAQ (reference sequence). The chain's CDR3 is CASSRTGSSDGYTF. DNA for the CDR3: TGTGCCAGCAGTCGAACAGGGTCTAGCGATGGCTACACCTTC.

This clonotype was counted between two and nine times. CDR3 residues: CASSLVVAGGDEQFF. The CDR3 region has the DNA TGTGCCAGCAGCTTGGTGGTAGCGGGGGGAGATGAGCAGTTCTTC. This chain joins TRBV5-4 and TRBJ2-1; 10 nucleotides align to TRBD2. CDR1 SGHNT and CDR2 YYREEE come from the germline V gene (reference sequence). V lost 0 bases to trimming and J lost 8 bases; unmatched junction nucleotides: 5. The CDR3 has 15 amino acids.

The V gene is TRBV12-3 or TRBV12-4, the J gene TRBJ2-1, with 8 bases that match TRBD2. Trimming cost V 5 bases and J 3 bases; bases outside gene matches: 6. This CDR3 spans 15 amino acids. CDR3 loop: CASSISGTSYNEQFF. In DNA form, the CDR3 reads TGTGCCAGCAGTATCTCCGGGACTAGCTACAATGAGCAGTTCTTC.